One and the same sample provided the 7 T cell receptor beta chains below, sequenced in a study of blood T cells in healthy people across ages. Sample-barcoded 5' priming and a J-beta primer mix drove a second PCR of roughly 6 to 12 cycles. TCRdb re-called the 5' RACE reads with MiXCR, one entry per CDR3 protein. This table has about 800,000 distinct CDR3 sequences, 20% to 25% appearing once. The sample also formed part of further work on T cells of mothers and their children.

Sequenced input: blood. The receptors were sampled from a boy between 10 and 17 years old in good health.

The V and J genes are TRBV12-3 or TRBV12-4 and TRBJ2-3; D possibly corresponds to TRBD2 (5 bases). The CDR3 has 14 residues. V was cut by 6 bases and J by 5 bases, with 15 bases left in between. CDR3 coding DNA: TGTGCCAGCAGCCCGTACCTGGAGGAAGATACGCAGTATTTT. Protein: CASSPYLEEDTQYF.

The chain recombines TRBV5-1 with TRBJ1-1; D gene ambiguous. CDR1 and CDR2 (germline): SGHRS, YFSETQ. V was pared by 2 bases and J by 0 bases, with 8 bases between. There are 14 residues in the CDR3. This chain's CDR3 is CASSFVEVNTEAFF. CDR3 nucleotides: TGCGCCAGCAGCTTTGTTGAGGTGAACACTGAAGCTTTCTTT.

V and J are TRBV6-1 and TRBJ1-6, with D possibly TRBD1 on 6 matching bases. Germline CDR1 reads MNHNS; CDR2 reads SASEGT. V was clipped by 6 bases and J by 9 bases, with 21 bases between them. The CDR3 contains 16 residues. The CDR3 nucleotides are TGTGCCAGCAGGACCAGGGGATTTGGGGACGGTTCACCCCTCCACTTT. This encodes CASRTRGFGDGSPLHF.

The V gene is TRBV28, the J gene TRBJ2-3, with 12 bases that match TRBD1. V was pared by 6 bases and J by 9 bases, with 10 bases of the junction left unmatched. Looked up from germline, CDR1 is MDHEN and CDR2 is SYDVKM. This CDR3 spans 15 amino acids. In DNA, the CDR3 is TGTGCCAGCAGCTTCCGGGACAGGGGGCGTAGAACGCAGTATTTT. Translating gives CASSFRDRGRRTQYF.

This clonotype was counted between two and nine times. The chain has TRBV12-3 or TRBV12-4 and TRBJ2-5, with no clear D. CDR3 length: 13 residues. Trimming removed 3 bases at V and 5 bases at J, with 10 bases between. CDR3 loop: CASSLSSVETQYF. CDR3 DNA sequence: TGTGCCAGCAGTTTGAGTTCGGTGGAGACCCAGTACTTC.

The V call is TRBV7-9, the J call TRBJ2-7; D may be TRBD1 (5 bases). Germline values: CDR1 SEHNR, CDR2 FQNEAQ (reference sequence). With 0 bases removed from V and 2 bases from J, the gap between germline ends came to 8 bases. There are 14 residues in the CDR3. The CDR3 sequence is CASSLAGPAYEQYF. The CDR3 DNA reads TGTGCCAGCAGCTTAGCGGGGCCAGCCTACGAGCAGTACTTC.

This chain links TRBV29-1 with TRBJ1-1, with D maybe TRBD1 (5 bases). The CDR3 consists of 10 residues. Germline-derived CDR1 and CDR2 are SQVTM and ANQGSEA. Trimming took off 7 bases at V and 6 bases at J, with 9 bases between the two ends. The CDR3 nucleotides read TGCAGCGCCGGAGGGGCTGAAGCTTTCTTT. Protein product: CSAGGAEAFF.